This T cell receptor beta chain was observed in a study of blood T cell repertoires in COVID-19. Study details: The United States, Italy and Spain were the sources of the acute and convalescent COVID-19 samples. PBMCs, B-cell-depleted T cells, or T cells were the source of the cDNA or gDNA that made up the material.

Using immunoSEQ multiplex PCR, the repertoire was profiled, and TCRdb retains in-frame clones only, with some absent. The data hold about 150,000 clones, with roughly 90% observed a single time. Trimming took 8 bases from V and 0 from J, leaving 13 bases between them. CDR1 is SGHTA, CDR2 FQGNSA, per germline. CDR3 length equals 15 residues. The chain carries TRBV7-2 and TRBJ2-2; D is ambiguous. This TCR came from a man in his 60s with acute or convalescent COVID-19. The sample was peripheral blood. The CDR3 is CASVSGPTNTGELFF. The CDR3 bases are TGTGCCAGCGTATCGGGTCCTACGAACACCGGGGAGCTGTTTTTT.